This T cell receptor (beta chain) comes out of a study of radiotherapy plus CTLA-4 blockade in lung cancer. Sequencing used immunoSEQ multiplex PCR; TCRdb keeps in-frame clones, though not all of them. The sample has 75,000 to 100,000 clones; around 79% are singletons. V shed 3 bases and J shed 3 bases, with 15 bases lying between them. CDR3 length: 16 residues. CDR1 MDHEN and CDR2 SYDVKM come from the germline V gene. This sequence originates from a human donor with non-small cell lung cancer who had a partial response to radiotherapy plus ipilimumab. Some clones in this sample may be carry-over from other donors' samples. Sample: peripheral blood, taken from a patient treated with radiotherapy plus ipilimumab. The chain couples TRBV28 to TRBJ2-4, with D tentatively TRBD2 (5 bases). CDR3 loop: CASSFGPSWVKNIQYF. In DNA form, the CDR3 reads TGTGCCAGCAGTTTCGGCCCTAGCTGGGTCAAAAACATTCAGTACTTC.